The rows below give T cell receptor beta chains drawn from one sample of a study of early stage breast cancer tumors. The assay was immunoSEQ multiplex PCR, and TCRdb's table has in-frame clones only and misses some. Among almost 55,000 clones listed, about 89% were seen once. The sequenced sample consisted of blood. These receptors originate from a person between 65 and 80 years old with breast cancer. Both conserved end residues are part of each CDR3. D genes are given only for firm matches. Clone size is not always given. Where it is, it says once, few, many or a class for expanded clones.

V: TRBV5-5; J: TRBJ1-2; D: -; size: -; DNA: TGTGCCAGCAGCCCAGGGTCCCTTGTCTATGGCTACACCTTC; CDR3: CASSPGSLVYGYTF
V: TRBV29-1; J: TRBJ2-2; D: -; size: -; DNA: TGCAGCGTGGAGGAACAGATGAACACCGGGGAGCTGTTTTTT; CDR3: CSVEEQMNTGELFF
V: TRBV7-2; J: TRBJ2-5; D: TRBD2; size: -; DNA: TGTGCCAGCAGCTCCCTTCGGGGTAGCGGGGGCCTTTCCCAAGAGACCCAGTACTTC; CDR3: CASSSLRGSGGLSQETQYF
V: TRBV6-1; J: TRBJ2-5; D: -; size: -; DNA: TGTGCCAGCAGCCCAGGACAAAAAGAGACCCAGTACTTC; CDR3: CASSPGQKETQYF
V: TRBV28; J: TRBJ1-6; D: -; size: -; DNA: TGTGCCAGCATCCAAAGCAGGGCAGATTCACCCCTCCACTTT; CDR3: CASIQSRADSPLHF
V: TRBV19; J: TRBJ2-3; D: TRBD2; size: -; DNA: TGTGCCAGTACCTCAGCCGGGACTAGCGGCCCGGCAGGAGATACGCAGTATTTT; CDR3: CASTSAGTSGPAGDTQYF
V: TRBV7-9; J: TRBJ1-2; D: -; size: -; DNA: TGTGCCAGCAGCTTTGGACAATCAGGCTATGGCTACACCTTC; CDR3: CASSFGQSGYGYTF
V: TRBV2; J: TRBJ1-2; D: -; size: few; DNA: TGTGCCAGCAGTCCGCAGGGAGGTGACTATGGCTACACCTTC; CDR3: CASSPQGGDYGYTF
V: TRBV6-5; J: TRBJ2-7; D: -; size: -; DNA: TGTGCCAGCAGTCAACAGATGGGTTACTACGAGCAGTACTTC; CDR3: CASSQQMGYYEQYF
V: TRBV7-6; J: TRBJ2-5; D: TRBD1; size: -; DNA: TGTGCCAGCAGCACAGGGACAGTAAAAGAGACCCAGTACTTC; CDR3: CASSTGTVKETQYF
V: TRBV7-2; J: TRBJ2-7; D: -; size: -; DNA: TGTGCCAGCAGCTTCAGCTACGAGCAGTACTTC; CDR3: CASSFSYEQYF